This T cell receptor beta chain was sequenced during a study of CD8+CD57+ T cells in acquired aplastic anemia. Template material for TCR beta VDJ and CDR3 profiling consisted of genomic DNA. In TCRdb, the reads were re-called with MiXCR into one record per CDR3 protein. The profile shows hundreds of thousands of distinct CDR3 sequences, 45% to 65% of them singletons. The trim removed 6 bases at V and 6 bases at J, leaving 9 bases unmatched. The CDR3 is 14 residues long. The germline gives CDR1 SNHLY, CDR2 FYNNEI. General study results and limits: The same twenty-nine CD8+ CDR3 sequences occurred in patients and in controls.

Ten or more counts support this clonotype. Its antigen is unidentified. The authors sequenced patients whose flow cytometry had shown CD8+CD57+ cell expansion. Blood came from patients not yet given any therapy. The specimen was sorted CD4+, CD8+, or CD8+CD57+ T cells (not recorded which) from PBMCs. The chain couples TRBV2 to TRBJ1-1, with 8 bases aligning to TRBD1. The TCR originated in a human donor with aplastic anemia. CDR3 nucleotides: TGTGCCAGCAGAGGAGCGGGACAGGTGCCTGAAGCTTTCTTT. Its translation: CASRGAGQVPEAFF.